These 9 T cell receptor beta chains originate from one sample sequenced in a study of T cell responses to AZD1222 COVID-19 vaccine. The repertoire was sequenced with immunoSEQ multiplex PCR; TCRdb's copy has only in-frame clones and lacks some. Of approximately 100,000 clones detected, 91% appear once; the ten largest clones hold approximately 8.3%. The sample was peripheral blood, taken on day 0 of AZD1222 vaccination. The receptors shown here come from an adult in good health.

This rearrangement joins TRBV5-1 to TRBJ1-5; 10 bases map to TRBD1. The trim removed 5 bases at V and 6 bases at J, leaving 14 bases unmatched. This CDR3 region has 17 residues. Germline values: CDR1 SGHRS, CDR2 YFSETQ. The CDR3 here is CASSSGTGVAGGQPQHF. DNA for the CDR3: TGCGCCAGCAGTTCCGGGACAGGGGTCGCGGGAGGTCAGCCCCAGCATTTT.

The V gene is TRBV4-3, the J gene TRBJ2-2; TRBD2 might be the D (5 bases). The CDR3 is 14 amino acids. From germline, CDR1 is LGHNA and CDR2 YSLEER. Trimming cost V 4 bases and J 8 bases, with 14 bases left between them. The CDR3 region is CASSPFSRGGELFF. The CDR3 DNA reads as TGCGCCAGCAGCCCCTTCTCCCGCGGGGGGGAGCTGTTTTTT.

This chain uses TRBV7-8 with TRBJ1-2; tentative D call: TRBD1 (5 bases). Trimming removed 1 base at V and 4 bases at J, with 7 bases between. The CDR3 runs 13 residues. Germline values: CDR1 SGHVS, CDR2 FQNEAQ. CDR3 in amino acids: CASSLEGTYGYTF. The DNA of the CDR3 is TGTGCCAGCAGCTTAGAGGGGACCTATGGCTACACCTTC.

In its sample, this clone was seen once. The chain has TRBV27 and TRBJ1-1; 7 positions agree with TRBD1. The CDR3 contains 16 residues. The J segment lost 0 bases and the V segment lost 4 bases, leaving 8 bases of the junction unmatched. Germline-derived CDR1 and CDR2 are MNHEY and SMNVEV (reference sequence). The CDR3 coding sequence is TGTGCCAGCAGTTCCCGACAGGGCGGGATGAACACTGAAGCTTTCTTT. Translating it yields CASSSRQGGMNTEAFF.

The chain links TRBV6-1 to TRBJ2-1, with TRBD2 matching over 10 bases. The length of the CDR3 is 16 residues. Germline CDR1 is MNHNS and CDR2 is SASEGT. With V trimmed by 2 bases and J by 7 bases, 8 bases remained unmatched. This CDR3 is CASSELPGLARNEQFF. As DNA, the CDR3 is TGTGCCAGCAGTGAACTCCCGGGACTAGCGAGAAATGAGCAGTTCTTC.

The chain employs TRBV14 and TRBJ2-4, with 12 bases matching TRBD1. The CDR3 covers 23 residues. Germline CDR1 SGHDN, CDR2 FVKESK. The junction had 22 bases not matched to a gene; V was cut back by 1 base and J by 3 bases. CDR3 sequence reads: CASSQGLGAYGDRGRVGKNIQYF. The DNA of the CDR3 is TGTGCCAGCAGCCAAGGGCTCGGGGCGTATGGGGACAGGGGGCGAGTCGGCAAAAACATTCAGTACTTC.

The chain links TRBV28 to TRBJ1-6; a weak D match, TRBD1 (5 bases). Germline V gene data show CDR1 as MDHEN and CDR2 as SYDVKM. The CDR3 is 16 residues long. Trimming took 3 bases from V and 7 from J, leaving 16 bases between them. The CDR3 is CASSFPGTAGNSPLHF. CDR3 bases: TGTGCCAGCAGTTTCCCCGGGACGGCCGGAAATTCACCCCTCCACTTT.

This clone was counted once. The genes are TRBV4-2 and TRBJ1-4, with D uncertain. The CDR3 spans 17 residues. Germline CDR1 and CDR2: LGHNA and YNFKEQ. Trimming pared 1 base from V and 4 bases from J, leaving 16 bases between. CDR3 in amino acids: CASSQVGSVAYNEKLFF. The CDR3 coding sequence is TGTGCCAGCAGCCAAGTGGGGTCGGTGGCTTATAATGAAAAACTGTTTTTT.

This chain links TRBV15 with TRBJ2-3, with D tentatively TRBD2 (5 bases). CDR3 length: 15 residues. Germline CDR1 is LNHNV and CDR2 is YYDKDF (reference sequence). Trimming removed 0 bases at V and 8 bases at J, with 15 bases between. This CDR3 reads CATSREVLAAVTQYF. The CDR3 DNA follows: TGTGCCACCAGCAGAGAGGTGCTAGCTGCCGTTACGCAGTATTTT.